This TCR beta chain was documented in a study of CD8 T cells in ankylosing spondylitis (TCRdb year 2017). Describing the broader study: The study profiled T cell receptor beta repertoires in healthy donors and ankylosing spondylitis patients to find disease-linked TCR variants. The full study cohort was made up of 25 ankylosing spondylitis patients and approximately 100 healthy donors. Peripheral blood was sampled, and synovial fluid was additionally collected from ankylosing spondylitis patients. General findings and caveats noted by the study authors: Blood from ankylosing spondylitis patients appeared to be characterized by a TCR beta motif composed of roughly eight highly homologous amino acid variants. Some TCR beta motif variants had previously been reported in synovial fluid and blood of reactive arthritis patients, which suggested common disease-initiation mechanisms. Significant enrichment of the disease-linked clones was reported in matched synovial fluid samples from ankylosing spondylitis patients. A CD8+ phenotype was shown by the disease-linked clones, which were found at relatively low frequencies in peripheral blood.

The CDR3 numbers 16 residues from cysteine through phenylalanine. The entry retains the CDR3 DNA only, 48 bases that are in frame from base 1. Germline trimming: 0 bases from V, 4 bases from J; junction bases outside gene matches: 5. According to the germline V gene (reference sequence), CDR1 reads DFQATT and CDR2 reads SNEGSKA. Sequencing was performed on an Illumina HiSeq 2500. TCR beta libraries were prepared by quantitative 5'-RACE with molecular barcodes. In the source study's methods: To identify disease-linked TCR variants, a new computational method was used, one built on a probabilistic model of VDJ rearrangement. In-frame beta chains were kept once TCRdb had trimmed the public reads at Q25 with fastp and called clones with MiXCR. Duplicate CDR3 protein sequences are folded into a single record with the most common DNA and genes. The V and J calls were determined by TCRdb, not by the authors. The sample data list about 750,000 distinct CDR3 sequences, and over 15% of these were observed just once. The ten largest clones add up to approximately 18% of the sample.

This clonotype was detected only a few times. Its antigen is currently not known. No per-base quality is available; no much larger clone lies one base away. Specimen: blood, either unsorted or a sorted T cell fraction (not recorded which). This TCR came from a male donor with ankylosing spondylitis. The rearrangement combines TRBV20-1 with TRBJ2-1, and 11 junction bases match TRBD2. The CDR3 in this case is CSAREVAGGNYNEQFF. The DNA reads as follows: TGCAGTGCTAGAGAGGTAGCGGGGGGGAATTACAATGAGCAGTTCTTC.